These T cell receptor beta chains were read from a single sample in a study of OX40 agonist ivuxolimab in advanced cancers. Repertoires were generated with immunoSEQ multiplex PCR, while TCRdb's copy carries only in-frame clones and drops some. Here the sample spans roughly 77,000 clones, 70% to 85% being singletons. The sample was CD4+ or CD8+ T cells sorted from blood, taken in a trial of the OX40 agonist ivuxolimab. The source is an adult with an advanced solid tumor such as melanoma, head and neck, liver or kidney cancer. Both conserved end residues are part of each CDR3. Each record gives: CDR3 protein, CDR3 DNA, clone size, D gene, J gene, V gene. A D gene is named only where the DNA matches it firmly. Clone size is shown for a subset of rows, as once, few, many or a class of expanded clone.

CDR3: CASSLNRENFEQYF
DNA: TGTGCCAGCAGCTTAAACAGGGAAAACTTCGAGCAGTACTTC
size: NA
D: NA
J: TRBJ2-7
V: TRBV7-8

CDR3: CASSYLQGIGNQPQHF
DNA: TGTGCCAGCAGTTACTTGCAGGGTATCGGCAATCAGCCCCAGCATTTT
size: NA
D: NA
J: TRBJ1-5
V: TRBV6-6

CDR3: CASKDRVRTDTQYF
DNA: TGTGCCAGCAAGGACAGGGTTAGGACAGATACGCAGTATTTT
size: NA
D: TRBD1
J: TRBJ2-3
V: TRBV28

CDR3: CASSPLRGVATGTRAF
DNA: NA
size: NA
D: NA
J: TRBJ2-7
V: TRBV23-1

CDR3: CASSLGLAGGNTGELFF
DNA: TGTGCCAGCAGCTTGGGACTAGCGGGAGGGAACACCGGGGAGCTGTTTTTT
size: NA
D: TRBD2
J: TRBJ2-2
V: TRBV11-3

CDR3: CASSLDRGEQFF
DNA: TGTGCCAGCAGCTTAGATAGGGGTGAGCAGTTCTTC
size: NA
D: NA
J: TRBJ2-1
V: TRBV11-3

CDR3: CAKETGDLGYTF
DNA: TGTGCCAAGGAGACAGGGGACCTAGGCTACACCTTC
size: NA
D: TRBD1
J: TRBJ1-2
V: TRBV6-1

CDR3: CASYSIGGSYEQYF
DNA: TGTGCCAGCTATTCTATAGGGGGCTCCTACGAGCAGTACTTC
size: NA
D: NA
J: TRBJ2-7
V: TRBV6-5

CDR3: CANSPPLRLATPVGQYF
DNA: TGTGCCAACAGCCCTCCCCTCCGACTAGCGACTCCCGTTGGGCAGTACTTC
size: NA
D: TRBD2
J: TRBJ2-7
V: TRBV7-9

CDR3: CASSQRGTYTDTQYF
DNA: TGTGCCAGCAGCCAGCGGGGGACTTACACAGATACGCAGTATTTT
size: once
D: TRBD2
J: TRBJ2-3
V: TRBV14

CDR3: CASAIARDTEAFF
DNA: TGTGCCAGCGCCATCGCTAGAGACACTGAAGCTTTCTTT
size: NA
D: NA
J: TRBJ1-1
V: TRBV13

CDR3: CAISLTGGFGGYTF
DNA: TGTGCCATCAGTTTGACAGGGGGTTTTGGTGGCTACACCTTC
size: NA
D: TRBD1
J: TRBJ1-2
V: TRBV10-3

CDR3: CASRTPRILNQPQHF
DNA: TGTGCCAGCAGAACCCCACGTATTCTAAATCAGCCCCAGCATTTT
size: once
D: NA
J: TRBJ1-5
V: TRBV28

CDR3: CASSPGQSRYQETQYF
DNA: TGCGCCAGCAGCCCGGGACAGAGTAGATACCAAGAGACCCAGTACTTC
size: NA
D: TRBD1
J: TRBJ2-5
V: TRBV5-1

CDR3: CASGQRGEQYF
DNA: TGTGCCAGCGGGCAGCGGGGCGAGCAGTACTTC
size: NA
D: TRBD2
J: TRBJ2-7
V: TRBV25-1

CDR3: CASSREAQPQHF
DNA: TGTGCCAGCAGCCGGGAGGCTCAGCCCCAGCATTTT
size: NA
D: NA
J: TRBJ1-5
V: TRBV7-9

CDR3: CASSLTRQLFNEQFF
DNA: TGTGCCAGCAGCTTAACGAGACAGCTTTTCAATGAGCAGTTCTTC
size: NA
D: NA
J: TRBJ2-1
V: TRBV7-9

CDR3: CASTNRPGGGVDEQFF
DNA: TGTGCCAGCACCAACCGCCCGGGGGGCGGCGTGGATGAGCAGTTCTTC
size: NA
D: NA
J: TRBJ2-1
V: TRBV13

CDR3: CASSFRGGVRTDTQYF
DNA: TGCGCCAGCAGCTTTCGGGGCGGGGTCCGCACAGATACGCAGTATTTT
size: NA
D: NA
J: TRBJ2-3
V: TRBV5-1

CDR3: CASSLPETGGSLAKNIQYF
DNA: TGCGCCAGCAGCTTGCCGGAGACAGGGGGCTCCCTAGCCAAAAACATTCAGTACTTC
size: NA
D: TRBD1
J: TRBJ2-4
V: TRBV5-1

CDR3: CASSQETGGAGQPQHF
DNA: TGCGCCAGCAGCCAAGAAACAGGGGGCGCGGGTCAGCCCCAGCATTTT
size: NA
D: TRBD1
J: TRBJ1-5
V: TRBV4-1

CDR3: CSGRVDLNTEAFF
DNA: TGCAGCGGCAGGGTCGACTTGAACACTGAAGCTTTCTTT
size: NA
D: NA
J: TRBJ1-1
V: TRBV29-1

CDR3: CASSYSGGLNTEAFF
DNA: TGTGCCAGCAGTTACTCTGGCGGTTTGAACACTGAAGCTTTCTTT
size: NA
D: NA
J: TRBJ1-1
V: TRBV6-5

CDR3: CATGEGSYEQYF
DNA: TGTGCCACGGGGGAAGGCTCCTACGAGCAGTACTTC
size: NA
D: NA
J: TRBJ2-7
V: TRBV25-1

CDR3: CASSLVGVGTDTQYF
DNA: TGTGCCAGCAGCTTAGTAGGGGTCGGCACAGATACGCAGTATTTT
size: NA
D: NA
J: TRBJ2-3
V: TRBV7-9

CDR3: CASSETYNYGYTF
DNA: TGTGCCAGCAGCGAAACATATAACTATGGCTACACCTTC
size: NA
D: NA
J: TRBJ1-2
V: TRBV7-2

CDR3: CASSNRWGWGTDTQYF
DNA: TGTGCCAGCAGTAACCGGTGGGGATGGGGCACAGATACGCAGTATTTT
size: few
D: NA
J: TRBJ2-3
V: TRBV28

CDR3: CASSLNSGVDTQYF
DNA: TGTGCCAGCAGCTTAAATTCGGGCGTCGATACGCAGTATTTT
size: NA
D: NA
J: TRBJ2-3
V: TRBV7-2

CDR3: CALLGGNQPQHF
DNA: TGTGCCCTTCTTGGAGGAAATCAGCCCCAGCATTTT
size: NA
D: NA
J: TRBJ1-5
V: TRBV28

CDR3: CASRNTANTGELFF
DNA: TGTGCCAGCAGGAATACTGCGAACACCGGGGAGCTGTTTTTT
size: NA
D: NA
J: TRBJ2-2
V: TRBV9

CDR3: CASSEPRGLAYTDTQYF
DNA: TGTGCCAGCAGTGAACCCCGGGGTTTGGCCTACACAGATACGCAGTATTTT
size: NA
D: NA
J: TRBJ2-3
V: TRBV2

CDR3: CSGRTSGSREQYF
DNA: TGCAGCGGTAGGACTAGCGGGAGCCGGGAGCAGTACTTC
size: NA
D: TRBD2
J: TRBJ2-7
V: TRBV29-1

CDR3: CASSNTMYEQYF
DNA: TGTGCCAGCAGCAATACCATGTACGAGCAGTACTTC
size: NA
D: NA
J: TRBJ2-7
V: TRBV7-2

CDR3: CASSPTPRQKEPQHF
DNA: TGTGCCAGCAGTCCCACCCCCCGACAGAAAGAGCCCCAGCATTTT
size: NA
D: NA
J: TRBJ1-5
V: TRBV6-5

CDR3: CASSPRGRSAGAPPGELFF
DNA: TGTGCCAGCAGCCCCCGCGGGAGGTCGGCGGGAGCGCCCCCCGGGGAGCTGTTTTTT
size: NA
D: TRBD2
J: TRBJ2-2
V: TRBV11-2

CDR3: CAWGLAGVNEQFF
DNA: TGTGCCTGGGGACTAGCGGGAGTTAATGAGCAGTTCTTC
size: NA
D: TRBD2
J: TRBJ2-1
V: TRBV30

CDR3: CASSLLKGGRVDEQFF
DNA: TGTGCCAGCAGTCTCCTGAAGGGCGGGAGAGTAGATGAGCAGTTCTTC
size: few
D: TRBD2
J: TRBJ2-1
V: TRBV27

CDR3: CASSPQETQYF
DNA: TGTGCCAGCAGTCCCCAAGAGACCCAGTACTTC
size: NA
D: NA
J: TRBJ2-5
V: TRBV2

CDR3: CASSVTDRERYGYTF
DNA: TGTGCCAGCAGCGTAACGGACAGGGAACGGTATGGCTACACCTTC
size: NA
D: TRBD1
J: TRBJ1-2
V: TRBV7-3

CDR3: CASSQTDHENQPQHF
DNA: TGCGCCAGCAGCCAAACCGACCACGAGAATCAGCCCCAGCATTTT
size: NA
D: NA
J: TRBJ1-5
V: TRBV4-1

CDR3: CAISPGLLSYNEQFF
DNA: TGTGCCATCAGTCCGGGACTGCTCTCCTACAATGAGCAGTTCTTC
size: NA
D: NA
J: TRBJ2-1
V: TRBV10-3

CDR3: CASSLVLDNQPQHF
DNA: TGTGCCAGCAGCTTGGTACTAGACAATCAGCCCCAGCATTTT
size: NA
D: NA
J: TRBJ1-5
V: TRBV5-5

CDR3: CASSPGSDTEAFF
DNA: TGTGCCAGCTCACCCGGAAGTGATACTGAAGCTTTCTTT
size: NA
D: NA
J: TRBJ1-1
V: TRBV18

CDR3: CASSFRGSSGYYNEQFF
DNA: TGTGCCAGCAGCTTCCGGGGGTCTAGCGGGTACTACAATGAGCAGTTCTTC
size: NA
D: TRBD2
J: TRBJ2-1
V: TRBV5-6

CDR3: CATEQGGWTDTQYF
DNA: TGTGCCACGGAGCAGGGAGGATGGACAGATACGCAGTATTTT
size: NA
D: NA
J: TRBJ2-3
V: TRBV19

CDR3: CASRFREVEAFF
DNA: TGTGCCAGCAGATTCAGGGAGGTAGAAGCTTTCTTT
size: many
D: NA
J: TRBJ1-1
V: TRBV6-1

CDR3: CASSPGTVSYEQYF
DNA: TGTGCCAGCAGTCCCGGGACAGTCTCCTACGAGCAGTACTTC
size: NA
D: TRBD1
J: TRBJ2-7
V: TRBV6-6

CDR3: CASRGTVGTSSYNSPLHF
DNA: TGTGCCAGCAGGGGGACGGTGGGAACGAGCTCCTATAATTCACCCCTCCACTTT
size: NA
D: NA
J: TRBJ1-6
V: TRBV28

CDR3: CASRRDPAGDTQYF
DNA: TGTGCCAGCAGGAGGGACCCGGCGGGAGATACGCAGTATTTT
size: NA
D: NA
J: TRBJ2-3
V: TRBV2

CDR3: CASSLWVGGAEGYTF
DNA: TGTGCCAGCAGTTTATGGGTTGGGGGGGCCGAGGGCTACACCTTC
size: NA
D: NA
J: TRBJ1-2
V: TRBV28

CDR3: CASSGSGTSGTRNTGELFF
DNA: TGTGCCAGCAGTGGCAGCGGGACTAGCGGAACTAGGAACACCGGGGAGCTGTTTTTT
size: NA
D: TRBD2
J: TRBJ2-2
V: TRBV6-1

CDR3: CASSLPMNEQFF
DNA: TGTGCCAGCAGCCTCCCCATGAATGAGCAGTTCTTC
size: NA
D: NA
J: TRBJ2-1
V: TRBV5-4

CDR3: CASGTSIEDTQYF
DNA: TGCGCCAGCGGGACCTCCATTGAGGATACGCAGTATTTT
size: NA
D: NA
J: TRBJ2-3
V: TRBV10-1